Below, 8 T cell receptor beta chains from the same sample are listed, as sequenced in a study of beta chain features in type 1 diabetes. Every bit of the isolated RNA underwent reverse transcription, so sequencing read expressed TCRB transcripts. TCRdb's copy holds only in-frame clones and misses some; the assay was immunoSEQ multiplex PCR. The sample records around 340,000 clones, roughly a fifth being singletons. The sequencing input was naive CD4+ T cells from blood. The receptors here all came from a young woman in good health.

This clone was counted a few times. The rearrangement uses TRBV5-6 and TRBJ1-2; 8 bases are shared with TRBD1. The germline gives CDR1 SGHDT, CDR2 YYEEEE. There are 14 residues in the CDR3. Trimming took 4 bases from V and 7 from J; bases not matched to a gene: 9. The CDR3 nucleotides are TGTGCCAGCAGCGCGGGACAGGAGGCGCGTGGCTACACCTTC. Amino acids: CASSAGQEARGYTF.

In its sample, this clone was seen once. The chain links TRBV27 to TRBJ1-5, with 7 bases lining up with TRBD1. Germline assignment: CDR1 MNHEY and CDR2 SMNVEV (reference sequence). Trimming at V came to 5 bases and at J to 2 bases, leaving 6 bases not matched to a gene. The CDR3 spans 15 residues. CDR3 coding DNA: TGTGCCAGCAGTCCCAGACAGGGCGGCAATCAGCCCCAGCATTTT. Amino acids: CASSPRQGGNQPQHF.

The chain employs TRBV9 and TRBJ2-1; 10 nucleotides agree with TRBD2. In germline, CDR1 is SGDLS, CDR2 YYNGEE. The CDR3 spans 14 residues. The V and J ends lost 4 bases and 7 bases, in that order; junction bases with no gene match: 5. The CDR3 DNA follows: TGTGCCAGCAGCCCCGGACTAGCGGTAAATGAGCAGTTCTTC. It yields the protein CASSPGLAVNEQFF.

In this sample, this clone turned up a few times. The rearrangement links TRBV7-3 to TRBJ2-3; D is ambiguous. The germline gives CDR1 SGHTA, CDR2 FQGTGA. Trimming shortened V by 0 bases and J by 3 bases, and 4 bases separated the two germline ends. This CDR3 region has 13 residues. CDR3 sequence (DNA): TGTGCCAGCAGCTTAACGACTACAGATACGCAGTATTTT. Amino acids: CASSLTTTDTQYF. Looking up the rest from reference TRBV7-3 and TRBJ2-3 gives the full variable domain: GAGVSQTPSNKVTEKGKYVELRCDPISGHTALYWYRQSLGQGPEFLIYFQGTGAADDSGLPNDRFFAVRPEGSVSTLKIQRTERGDSAVYLCASSLTTTDTQYFGPGTRLTVL.

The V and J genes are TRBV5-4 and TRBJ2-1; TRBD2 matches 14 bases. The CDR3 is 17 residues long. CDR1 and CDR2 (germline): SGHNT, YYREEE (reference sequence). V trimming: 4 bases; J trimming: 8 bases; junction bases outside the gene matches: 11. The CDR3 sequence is CASSLKGGTSGSYEQFF. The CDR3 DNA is TGTGCCAGCAGCCTCAAGGGGGGGACTAGCGGGAGCTATGAGCAGTTCTTC.

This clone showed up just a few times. This CDR3 is CASSRGHSPLHF. The DNA for the CDR3 is TGTGCCAGCTCCAGGGGACACTCACCCCTCCACTTT. This chain links TRBV19 with TRBJ1-6; D is possibly TRBD1 (6 bases). Trimming pared 9 bases from V and 10 bases from J, leaving 13 bases between. Germline CDR1 is LNHDA and CDR2 is SQIVND (reference sequence). This CDR3 has 12 residues.

CDR3 in amino acids: CASSQDLGTGGNEQFF. The CDR3 DNA reads TGCGCCAGCAGCCAAGATTTGGGGACAGGGGGCAATGAGCAGTTCTTC. The V and J genes are TRBV4-3 and TRBJ2-1; 11 bases align to TRBD1. V lost 0 bases to trimming and J lost 6 bases; unmatched junction nucleotides: 4. Germline CDR1 reads LGHNA; CDR2 reads YSLEER. The CDR3 runs 16 residues.

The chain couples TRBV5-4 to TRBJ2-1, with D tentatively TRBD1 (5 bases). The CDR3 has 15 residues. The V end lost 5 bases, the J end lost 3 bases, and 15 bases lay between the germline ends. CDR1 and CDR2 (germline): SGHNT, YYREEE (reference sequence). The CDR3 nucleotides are TGTGCCAGCAGTACTCAGGGTAAATTCTACAATGAGCAGTTCTTC. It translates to CASSTQGKFYNEQFF.